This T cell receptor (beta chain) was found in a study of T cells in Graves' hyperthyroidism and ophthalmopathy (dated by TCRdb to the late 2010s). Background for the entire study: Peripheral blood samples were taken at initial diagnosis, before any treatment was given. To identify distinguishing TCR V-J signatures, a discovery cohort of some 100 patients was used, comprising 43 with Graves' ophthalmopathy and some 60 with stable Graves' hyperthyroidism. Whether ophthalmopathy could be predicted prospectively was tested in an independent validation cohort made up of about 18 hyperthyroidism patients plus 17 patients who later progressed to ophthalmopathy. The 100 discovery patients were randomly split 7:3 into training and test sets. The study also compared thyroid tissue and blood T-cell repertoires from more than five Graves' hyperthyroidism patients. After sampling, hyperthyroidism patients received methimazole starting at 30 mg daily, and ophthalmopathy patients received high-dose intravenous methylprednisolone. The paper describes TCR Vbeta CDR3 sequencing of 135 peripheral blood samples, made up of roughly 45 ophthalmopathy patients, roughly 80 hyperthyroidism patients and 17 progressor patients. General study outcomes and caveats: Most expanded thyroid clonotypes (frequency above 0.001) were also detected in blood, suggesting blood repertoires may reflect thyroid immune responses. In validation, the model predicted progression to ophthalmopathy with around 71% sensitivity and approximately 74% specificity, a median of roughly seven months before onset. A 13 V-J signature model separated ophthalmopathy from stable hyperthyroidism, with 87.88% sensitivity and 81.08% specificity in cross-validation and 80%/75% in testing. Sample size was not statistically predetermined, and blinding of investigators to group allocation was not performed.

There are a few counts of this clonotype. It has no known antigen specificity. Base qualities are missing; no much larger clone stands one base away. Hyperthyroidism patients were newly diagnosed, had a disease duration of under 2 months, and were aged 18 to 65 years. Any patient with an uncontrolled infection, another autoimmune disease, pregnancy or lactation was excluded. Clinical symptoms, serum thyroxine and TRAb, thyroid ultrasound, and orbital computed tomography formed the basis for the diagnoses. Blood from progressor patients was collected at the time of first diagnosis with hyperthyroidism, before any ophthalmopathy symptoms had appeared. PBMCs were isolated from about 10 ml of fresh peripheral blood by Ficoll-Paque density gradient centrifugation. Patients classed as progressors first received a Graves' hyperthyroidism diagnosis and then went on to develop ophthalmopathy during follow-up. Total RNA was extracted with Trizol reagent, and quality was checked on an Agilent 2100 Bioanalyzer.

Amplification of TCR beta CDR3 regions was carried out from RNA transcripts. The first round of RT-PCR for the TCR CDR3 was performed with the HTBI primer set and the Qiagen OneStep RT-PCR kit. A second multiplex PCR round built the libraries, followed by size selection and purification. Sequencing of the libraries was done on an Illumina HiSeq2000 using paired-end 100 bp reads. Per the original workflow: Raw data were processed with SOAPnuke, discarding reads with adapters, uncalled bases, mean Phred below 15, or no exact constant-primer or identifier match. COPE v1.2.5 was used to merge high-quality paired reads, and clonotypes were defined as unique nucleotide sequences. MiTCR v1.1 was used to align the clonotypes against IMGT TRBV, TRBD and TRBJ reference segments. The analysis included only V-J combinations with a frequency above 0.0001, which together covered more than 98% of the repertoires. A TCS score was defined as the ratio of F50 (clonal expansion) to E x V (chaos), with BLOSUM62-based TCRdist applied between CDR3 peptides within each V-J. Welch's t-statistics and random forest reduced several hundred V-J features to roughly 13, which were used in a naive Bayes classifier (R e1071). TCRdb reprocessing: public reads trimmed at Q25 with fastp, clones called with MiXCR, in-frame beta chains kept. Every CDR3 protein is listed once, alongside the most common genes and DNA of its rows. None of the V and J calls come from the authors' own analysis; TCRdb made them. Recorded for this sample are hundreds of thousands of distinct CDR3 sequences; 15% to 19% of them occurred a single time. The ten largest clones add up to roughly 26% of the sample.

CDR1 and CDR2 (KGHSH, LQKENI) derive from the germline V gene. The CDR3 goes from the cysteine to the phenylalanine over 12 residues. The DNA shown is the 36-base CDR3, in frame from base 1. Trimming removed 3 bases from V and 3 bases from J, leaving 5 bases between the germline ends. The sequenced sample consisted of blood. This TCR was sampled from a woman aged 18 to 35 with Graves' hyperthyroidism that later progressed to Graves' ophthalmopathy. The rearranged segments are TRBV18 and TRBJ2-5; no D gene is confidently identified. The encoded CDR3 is CASSPRKETQYF. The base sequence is TGTGCCAGCTCACCCCGAAAAGAGACCCAGTACTTC. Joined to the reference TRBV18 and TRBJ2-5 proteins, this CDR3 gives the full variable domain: NAGVMQNPRHLVRRRGQEARLRCSPMKGHSHVYWYRQLPEEGLKFMVYLQKENIIDESGMPKERFSAEFPKEGPSILRIQQVVRGDSAAYFCASSPRKETQYFGPGTRLLVL.